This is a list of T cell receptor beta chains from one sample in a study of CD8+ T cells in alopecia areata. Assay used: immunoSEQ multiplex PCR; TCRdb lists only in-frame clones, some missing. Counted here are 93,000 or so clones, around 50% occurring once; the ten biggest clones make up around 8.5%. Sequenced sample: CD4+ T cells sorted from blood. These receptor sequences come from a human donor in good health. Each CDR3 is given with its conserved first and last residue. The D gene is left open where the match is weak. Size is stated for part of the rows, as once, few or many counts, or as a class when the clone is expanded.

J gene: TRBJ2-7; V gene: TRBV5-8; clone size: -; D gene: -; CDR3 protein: CASSSRLHEQYF; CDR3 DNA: TGTGCCAGCAGCTCCCGACTTCACGAGCAGTACTTC
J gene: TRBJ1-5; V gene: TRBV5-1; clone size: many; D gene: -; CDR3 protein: CASSLVGGSNQPQHF; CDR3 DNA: TGCGCCAGCAGCTTGGTAGGTGGGAGCAATCAGCCCCAGCATTTT
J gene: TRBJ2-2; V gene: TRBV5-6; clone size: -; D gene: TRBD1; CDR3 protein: CASRLWDRDTGELFF; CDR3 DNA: TGTGCCAGCAGGTTATGGGACAGAGACACCGGGGAGCTGTTTTTT
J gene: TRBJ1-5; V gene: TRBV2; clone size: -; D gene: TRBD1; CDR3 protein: CASSGQGLNQPQHF; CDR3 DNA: TGTGCCAGCAGTGGACAGGGCCTCAATCAGCCCCAGCATTTT
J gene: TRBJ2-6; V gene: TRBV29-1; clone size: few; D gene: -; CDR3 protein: CSAYISGANVLTF; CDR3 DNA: TGCAGCGCCTATATCTCTGGGGCCAACGTCCTGACTTTC
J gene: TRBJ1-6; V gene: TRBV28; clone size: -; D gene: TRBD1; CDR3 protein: CASSKPTGQNSPLHF; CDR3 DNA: TGTGCCAGCAGCAAACCGACAGGGCAGAATTCACCCCTCCACTTT
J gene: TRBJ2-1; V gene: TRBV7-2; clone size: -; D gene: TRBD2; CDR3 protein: CASSPSGGNYNEQFF; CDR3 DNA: TGTGCCAGCAGCCCTAGCGGGGGGAATTACAATGAGCAGTTCTTC
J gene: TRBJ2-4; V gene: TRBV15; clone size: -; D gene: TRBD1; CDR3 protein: CATSRASWRTGENIQYF; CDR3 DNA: TGTGCCACCAGCAGAGCGAGTTGGAGGACAGGGGAAAACATTCAGTACTTC
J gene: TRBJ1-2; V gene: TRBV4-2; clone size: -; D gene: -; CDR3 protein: CASSRDRSTLYGYTF; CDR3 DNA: TGTGCCAGCAGCCGAGACAGGTCGACCCTCTATGGCTACACCTTC
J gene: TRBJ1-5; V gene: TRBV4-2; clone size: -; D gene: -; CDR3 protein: CASSQETARRLNQPQHF; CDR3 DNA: TGTGCCAGCAGCCAAGAAACGGCCAGGCGGCTCAATCAGCCCCAGCATTTT
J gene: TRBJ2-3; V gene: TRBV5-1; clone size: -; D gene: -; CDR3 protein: CASSLAGTDTQYF; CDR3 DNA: TGCGCCAGCAGCTTGGCCGGCACAGATACGCAGTATTTT
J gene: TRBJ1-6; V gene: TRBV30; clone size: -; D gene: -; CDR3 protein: CAWRVGRVSSYNSPLHF; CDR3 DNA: TGTGCCTGGAGAGTGGGACGGGTGAGCTCCTATAATTCACCCCTCCACTTT
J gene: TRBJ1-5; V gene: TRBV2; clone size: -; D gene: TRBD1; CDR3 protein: CASRRDSSNQPQHF; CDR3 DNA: TGTGCCAGCAGGAGGGACAGTAGCAATCAGCCCCAGCATTTT
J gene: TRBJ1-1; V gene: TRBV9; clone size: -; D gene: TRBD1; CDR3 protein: CASSLLGQLGTEAFF; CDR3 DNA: TGTGCCAGCAGCCTCCTGGGACAGTTAGGCACTGAAGCTTTCTTT
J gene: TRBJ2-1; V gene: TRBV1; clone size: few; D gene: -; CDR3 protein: CTSSRIAGSYNEQFF; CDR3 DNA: TGCACCAGCAGTCGGATAGCGGGCTCCTACAATGAGCAGTTCTTC
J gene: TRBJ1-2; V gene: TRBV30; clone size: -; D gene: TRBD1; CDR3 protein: CAQTGQGNYGYTF; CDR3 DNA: TGTGCCCAGACCGGACAGGGGAACTATGGCTACACCTTC
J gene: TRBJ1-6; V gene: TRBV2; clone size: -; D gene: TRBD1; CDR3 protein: CASSLNRGSGVAPLHF; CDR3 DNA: TGTGCCAGCAGTCTCAACAGGGGGAGCGGCGTCGCACCCCTCCACTTT
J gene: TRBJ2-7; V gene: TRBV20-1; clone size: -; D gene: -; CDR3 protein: CSASSSGGQYF; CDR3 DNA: TGCAGTGCTTCCTCCTCTGGGGGGCAGTACTTC
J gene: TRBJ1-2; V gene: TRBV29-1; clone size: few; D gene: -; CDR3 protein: CSAERDGYGYTF; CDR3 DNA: TGCAGCGCCGAGCGGGATGGTTATGGCTACACCTTC
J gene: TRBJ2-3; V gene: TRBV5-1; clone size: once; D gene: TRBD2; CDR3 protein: CASSLVAGATDTQYF; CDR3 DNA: TGCGCCAGCAGCTTAGTAGCGGGGGCCACAGATACGCAGTATTTT
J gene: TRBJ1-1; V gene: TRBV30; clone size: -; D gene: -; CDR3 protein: CAYHWTGNTEAFF; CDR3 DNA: TGTGCCTATCATTGGACCGGGAACACTGAAGCTTTCTTT
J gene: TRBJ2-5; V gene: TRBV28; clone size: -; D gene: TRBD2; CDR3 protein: CASSSQVRGGLETQYF; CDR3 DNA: TGTGCCAGCAGTTCCCAGGTGCGGGGGGGCCTGGAGACCCAGTACTTC
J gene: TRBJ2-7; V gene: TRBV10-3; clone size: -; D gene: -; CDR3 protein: CATGDRTYEQYF; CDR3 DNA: TGTGCCACCGGAGACAGGACCTACGAGCAGTACTTC
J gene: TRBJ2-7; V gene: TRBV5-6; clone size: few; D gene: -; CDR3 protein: CASSPTAGQTIYEQYF; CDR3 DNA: TGTGCCAGCAGCCCAACCGCGGGACAGACCATCTACGAGCAGTACTTC